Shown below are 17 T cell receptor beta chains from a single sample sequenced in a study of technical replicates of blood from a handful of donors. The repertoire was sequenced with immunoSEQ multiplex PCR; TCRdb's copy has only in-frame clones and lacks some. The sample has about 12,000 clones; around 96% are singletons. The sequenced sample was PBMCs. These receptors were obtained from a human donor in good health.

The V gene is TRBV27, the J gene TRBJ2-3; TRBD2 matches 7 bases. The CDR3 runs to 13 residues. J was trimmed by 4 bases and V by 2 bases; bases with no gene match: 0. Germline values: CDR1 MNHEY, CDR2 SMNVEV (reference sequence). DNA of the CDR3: TGTGCCAGCAGTTTAGCGGGAGCAGATACGCAGTATTTT. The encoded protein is CASSLAGADTQYF.

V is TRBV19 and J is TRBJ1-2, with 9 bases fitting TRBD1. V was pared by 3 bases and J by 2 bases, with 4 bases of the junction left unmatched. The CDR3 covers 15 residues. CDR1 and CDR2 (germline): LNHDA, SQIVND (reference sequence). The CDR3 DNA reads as TGTGCCAGTAGTATTAGGACAGGGGAGAACTATGGCTACACCTTC. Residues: CASSIRTGENYGYTF. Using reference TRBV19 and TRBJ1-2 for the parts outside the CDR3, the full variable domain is DGGITQSPKYLFRKEGQNVTLSCEQNLNHDAMYWYRQDPGQGLRLIYYSQIVNDFQKGDIAEGYSVSREKKESFPLTVTSAQKNPTAFYLCASSIRTGENYGYTFGSGTRLTVV.

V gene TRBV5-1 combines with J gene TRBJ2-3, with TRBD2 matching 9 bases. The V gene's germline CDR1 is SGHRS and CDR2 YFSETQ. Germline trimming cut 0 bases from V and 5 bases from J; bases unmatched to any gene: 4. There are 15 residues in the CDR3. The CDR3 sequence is CASSLAAGGRDTQYF. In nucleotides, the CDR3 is TGCGCCAGCAGCTTGGCGGCGGGAGGGAGAGATACGCAGTATTTT. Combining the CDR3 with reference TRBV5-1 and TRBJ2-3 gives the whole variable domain KAGVTQTPRYLIKTRGQQVTLSCSPISGHRSVSWYQQTPGQGLQFLFEYFSETQRNKGNFPGRFSGRQFSNSRSEMNVSTLELGDSALYLCASSLAAGGRDTQYFGPGTRLTVL.

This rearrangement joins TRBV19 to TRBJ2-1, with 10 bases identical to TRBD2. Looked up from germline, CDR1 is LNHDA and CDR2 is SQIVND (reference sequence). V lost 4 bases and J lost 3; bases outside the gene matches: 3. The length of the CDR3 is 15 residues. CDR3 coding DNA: TGTGCCAGTAGTAAGACTAGCGGGTTCTACAATGAGCAGTTCTTC. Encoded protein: CASSKTSGFYNEQFF.

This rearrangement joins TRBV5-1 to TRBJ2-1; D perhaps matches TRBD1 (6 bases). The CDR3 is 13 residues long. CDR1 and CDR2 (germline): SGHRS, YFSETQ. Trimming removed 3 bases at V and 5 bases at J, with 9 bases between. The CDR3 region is CASSWKGDNEQFF. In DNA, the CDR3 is TGCGCCAGCAGCTGGAAGGGGGACAATGAGCAGTTCTTC.

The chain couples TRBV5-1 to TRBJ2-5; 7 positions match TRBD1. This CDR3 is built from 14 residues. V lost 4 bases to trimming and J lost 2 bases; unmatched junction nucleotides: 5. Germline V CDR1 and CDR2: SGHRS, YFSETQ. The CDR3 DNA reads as TGCGCCAGCAGCCCAGACAGGGCTCAAGAGACCCAGTACTTC. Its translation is CASSPDRAQETQYF. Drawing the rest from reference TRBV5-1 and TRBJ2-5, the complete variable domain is KAGVTQTPRYLIKTRGQQVTLSCSPISGHRSVSWYQQTPGQGLQFLFEYFSETQRNKGNFPGRFSGRQFSNSRSEMNVSTLELGDSALYLCASSPDRAQETQYFGPGTRLLVL.

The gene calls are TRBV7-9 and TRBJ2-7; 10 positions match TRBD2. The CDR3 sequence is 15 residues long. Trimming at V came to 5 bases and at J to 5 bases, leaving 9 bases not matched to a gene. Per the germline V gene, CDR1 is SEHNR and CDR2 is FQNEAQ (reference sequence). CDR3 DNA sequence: TGTGCCAGCAGCATAACCGGGACTAGCGACCACGAGCAGTACTTC. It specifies CASSITGTSDHEQYF.

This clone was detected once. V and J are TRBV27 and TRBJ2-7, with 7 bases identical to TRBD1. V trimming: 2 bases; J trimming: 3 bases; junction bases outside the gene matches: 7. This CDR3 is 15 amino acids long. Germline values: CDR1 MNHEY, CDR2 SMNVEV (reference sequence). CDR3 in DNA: TGTGCCAGCAGTTTACGGGACAGCCCATACTACGAGCAGTACTTC. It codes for CASSLRDSPYYEQYF.

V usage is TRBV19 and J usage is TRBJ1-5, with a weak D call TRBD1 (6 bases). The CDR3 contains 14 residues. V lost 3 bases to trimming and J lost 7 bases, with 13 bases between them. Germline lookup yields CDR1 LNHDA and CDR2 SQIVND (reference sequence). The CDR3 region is CASSIYRDAQPQHF. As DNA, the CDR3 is TGTGCCAGTAGTATTTACAGGGACGCCCAGCCCCAGCATTTT.

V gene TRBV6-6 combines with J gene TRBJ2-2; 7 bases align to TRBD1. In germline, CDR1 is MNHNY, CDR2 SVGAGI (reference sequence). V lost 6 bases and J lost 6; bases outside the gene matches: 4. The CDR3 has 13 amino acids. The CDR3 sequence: CASRTDRAGELFF. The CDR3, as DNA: TGTGCCAGCAGAACCGACAGGGCCGGGGAGCTGTTTTTT.

The CDR3 here is CASSVTGSLEEKLFF. In DNA form, the CDR3 reads TGTGCCAGTAGTGTCACAGGGTCCCTAGAAGAAAAACTGTTTTTT. V usage is TRBV19 and J usage is TRBJ1-4, with a tentative D call TRBD1 (6 bases). Germline CDR1 LNHDA, CDR2 SQIVND (reference sequence). The CDR3 runs to 15 residues. Between the trimmed V and J ends, which lost 5 bases and 8 bases, there was a span of 18 bases.

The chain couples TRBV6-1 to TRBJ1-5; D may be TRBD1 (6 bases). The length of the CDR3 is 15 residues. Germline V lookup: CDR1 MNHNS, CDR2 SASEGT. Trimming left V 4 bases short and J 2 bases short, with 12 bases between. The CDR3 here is CASSGPRGGNQPQHF. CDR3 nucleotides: TGTGCCAGCAGTGGACCCAGGGGAGGCAATCAGCCCCAGCATTTT.

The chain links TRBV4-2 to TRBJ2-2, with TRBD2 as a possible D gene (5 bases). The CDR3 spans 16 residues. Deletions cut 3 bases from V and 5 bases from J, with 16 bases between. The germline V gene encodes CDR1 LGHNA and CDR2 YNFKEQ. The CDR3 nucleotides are TGTGCCAGCAGCCACCCCGGACTCTCAATAACCGGGGAGCTGTTTTTT. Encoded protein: CASSHPGLSITGELFF.

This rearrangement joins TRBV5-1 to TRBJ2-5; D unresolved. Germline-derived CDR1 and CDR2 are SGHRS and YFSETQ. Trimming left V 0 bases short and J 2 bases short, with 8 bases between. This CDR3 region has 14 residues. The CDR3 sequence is CASSLDGLQETQYF. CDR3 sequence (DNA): TGCGCCAGCAGCTTGGATGGGCTACAAGAGACCCAGTACTTC.

The CDR3 is CASSLERGLDGELFF. The CDR3 bases are TGTGCCAGCAGCTTGGAAAGGGGGCTAGACGGGGAGCTGTTTTTT. The rearrangement links TRBV7-8 to TRBJ2-2, with TRBD1 identical over 7 bases. V shed 3 bases, J shed 7 bases, and the junction held 8 bases outside the gene matches. The V gene's germline CDR1 is SGHVS and CDR2 FQNEAQ. CDR3 length: 15 amino acids.

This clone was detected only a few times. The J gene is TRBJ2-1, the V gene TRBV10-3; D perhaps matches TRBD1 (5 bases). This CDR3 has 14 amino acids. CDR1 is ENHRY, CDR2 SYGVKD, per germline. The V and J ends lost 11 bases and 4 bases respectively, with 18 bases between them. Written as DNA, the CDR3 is TGTGCCGCGCGCCGGACACTTACTTACAATGAGCAGTTCTTC. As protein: CAARRTLTYNEQFF.

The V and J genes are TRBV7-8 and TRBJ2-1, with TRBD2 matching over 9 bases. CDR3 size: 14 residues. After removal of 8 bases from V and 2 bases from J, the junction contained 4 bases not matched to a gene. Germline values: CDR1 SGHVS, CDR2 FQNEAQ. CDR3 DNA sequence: TGTGCCAGCGCGGGGGGGGAACCCTACAATGAGCAGTTCTTC. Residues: CASAGGEPYNEQFF.